This record covers a single T cell receptor beta chain. What it binds is unknown. Sequencing was preceded by expansion of antigen-specific CD4+ T cells with viral peptide pools in the ViraFEST assay. Between days 10 and 11 of culture, CD4+ T cells were separated out. Half-medium replacement with IL-2 medium occurred on days 3 and 7. The data stem from a study of vaccination effects on CD4 cells after COVID-19. Measured with immunoSEQ multiplex PCR; TCRdb has only the in-frame clones, and not every one. The sample contains some 59,000 clones, roughly 80% of which appear only once. This TCR was recovered from a human donor who received a COVID-19 vaccine. The material sequenced was CD4+ T cells from PBMCs cultured with HCoV-229E spike peptides, taken before COVID-19 vaccination.

This CDR3 is CASSPMKGSGANVLTF. The CDR3 nucleotides read TGTGCCAGCTCACCAATGAAGGGTTCCGGGGCCAACGTCCTGACTTTC. The V and J genes are TRBV18 and TRBJ2-6; D remains ambiguous. The CDR3 length is 16 residues. Germline loops: CDR1 KGHSH, CDR2 LQKENI. The V and J ends lost 2 bases and 4 bases respectively, with 12 bases between them.